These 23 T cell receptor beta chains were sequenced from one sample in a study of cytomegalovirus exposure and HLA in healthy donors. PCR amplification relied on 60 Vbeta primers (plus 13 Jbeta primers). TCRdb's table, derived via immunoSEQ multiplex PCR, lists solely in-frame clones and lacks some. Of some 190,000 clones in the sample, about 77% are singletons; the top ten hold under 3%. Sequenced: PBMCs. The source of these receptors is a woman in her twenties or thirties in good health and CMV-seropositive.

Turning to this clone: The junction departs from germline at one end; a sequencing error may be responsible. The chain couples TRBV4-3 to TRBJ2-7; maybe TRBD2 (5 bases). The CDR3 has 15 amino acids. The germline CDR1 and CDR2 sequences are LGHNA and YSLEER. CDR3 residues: CANSQAAVGVDEQYF. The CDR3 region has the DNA TGCGCCAACAGCCAAGCAGCGGTTGGCGTAGACGAGCAGTACTTC.

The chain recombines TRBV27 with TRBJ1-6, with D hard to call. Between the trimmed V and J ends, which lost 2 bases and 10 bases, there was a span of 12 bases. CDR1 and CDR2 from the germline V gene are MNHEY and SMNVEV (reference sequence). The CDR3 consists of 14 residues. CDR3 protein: CASSLNYNNSPLHF. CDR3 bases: TGTGCCAGCAGTTTAAACTATAACAACTCACCCCTCCACTTT.

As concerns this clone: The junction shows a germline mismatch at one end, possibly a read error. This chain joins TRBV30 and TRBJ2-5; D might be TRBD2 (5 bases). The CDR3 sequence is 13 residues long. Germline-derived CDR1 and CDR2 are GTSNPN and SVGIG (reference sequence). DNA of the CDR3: TGTGCCTGGAAAAACGGACTCCAAGAGACCCTGTACTTC. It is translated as CAWKNGLQETLYF.

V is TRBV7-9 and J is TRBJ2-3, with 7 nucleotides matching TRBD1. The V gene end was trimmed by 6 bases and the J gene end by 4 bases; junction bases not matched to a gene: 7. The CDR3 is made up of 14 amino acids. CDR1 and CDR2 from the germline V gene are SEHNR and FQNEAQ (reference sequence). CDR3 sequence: CASSYQQGADTQYF. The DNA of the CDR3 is TGTGCCAGCAGTTATCAGCAGGGGGCAGATACGCAGTATTTT.

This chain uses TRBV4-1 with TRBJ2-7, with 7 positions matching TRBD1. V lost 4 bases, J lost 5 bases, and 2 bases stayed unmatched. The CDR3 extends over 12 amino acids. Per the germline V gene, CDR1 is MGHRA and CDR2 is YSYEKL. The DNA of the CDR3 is TGCGCCAGCAGCCGACAGGGCCACGAGCAGTACTTC. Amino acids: CASSRQGHEQYF.

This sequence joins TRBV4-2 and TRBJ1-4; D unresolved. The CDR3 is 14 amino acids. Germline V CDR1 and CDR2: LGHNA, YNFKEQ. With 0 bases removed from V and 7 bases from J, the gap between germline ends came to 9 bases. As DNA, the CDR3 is TGTGCCAGCAGCCAAGATCTAGGCATTGAAAAACTGTTTTTT. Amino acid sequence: CASSQDLGIEKLFF.

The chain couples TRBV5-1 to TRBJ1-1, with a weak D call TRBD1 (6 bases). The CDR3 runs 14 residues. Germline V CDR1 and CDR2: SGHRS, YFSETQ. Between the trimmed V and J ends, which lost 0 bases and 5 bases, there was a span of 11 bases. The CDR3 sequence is CASSLGLRGTEAFF. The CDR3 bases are TGCGCCAGCAGCTTGGGACTGAGGGGGACTGAAGCTTTCTTT.

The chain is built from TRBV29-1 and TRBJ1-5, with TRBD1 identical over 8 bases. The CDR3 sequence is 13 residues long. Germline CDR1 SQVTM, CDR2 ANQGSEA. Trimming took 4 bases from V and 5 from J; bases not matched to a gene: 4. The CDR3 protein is CSVGEQGDQPQHF. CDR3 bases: TGCAGCGTTGGGGAACAGGGGGATCAGCCCCAGCATTTT.

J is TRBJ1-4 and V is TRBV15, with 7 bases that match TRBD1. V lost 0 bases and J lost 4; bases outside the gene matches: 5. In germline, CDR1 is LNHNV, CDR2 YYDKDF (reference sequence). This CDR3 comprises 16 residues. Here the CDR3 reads CATSRDRDSINEKLFF. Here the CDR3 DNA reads TGTGCCACCAGCAGAGACCGGGACAGCATTAATGAAAAACTGTTTTTT. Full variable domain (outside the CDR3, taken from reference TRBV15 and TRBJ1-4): DAMVIQNPRYQVTQFGKPVTLSCSQTLNHNVMYWYQQKSSQAPKLLFHYYDKDFNNEADTPDNFQSRRPNTSFCFLDIRSPGLGDTAMYLCATSRDRDSINEKLFFGSGTQLSVL.

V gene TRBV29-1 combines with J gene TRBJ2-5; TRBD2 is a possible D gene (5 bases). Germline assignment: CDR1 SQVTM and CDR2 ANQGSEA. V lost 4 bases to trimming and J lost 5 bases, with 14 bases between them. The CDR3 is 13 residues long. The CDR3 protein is CSVGGSQRETQYF. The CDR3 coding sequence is TGCAGCGTTGGGGGTAGCCAGCGGGAGACCCAGTACTTC.

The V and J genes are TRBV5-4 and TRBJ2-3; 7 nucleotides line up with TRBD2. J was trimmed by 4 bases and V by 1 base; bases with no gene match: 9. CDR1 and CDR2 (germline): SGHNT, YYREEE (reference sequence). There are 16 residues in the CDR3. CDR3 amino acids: CASSLPDLRGSDTQYF. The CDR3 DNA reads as TGTGCCAGCAGCTTGCCGGACCTGCGGGGGTCAGATACGCAGTATTTT.

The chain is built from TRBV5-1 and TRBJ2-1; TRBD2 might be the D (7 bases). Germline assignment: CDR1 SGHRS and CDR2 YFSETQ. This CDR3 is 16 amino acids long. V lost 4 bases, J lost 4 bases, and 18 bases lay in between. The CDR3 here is CASSPIAGGPYNEQFF. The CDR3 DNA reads TGCGCCAGCAGCCCCATAGCCGGGGGGCCATACAATGAGCAGTTCTTC.

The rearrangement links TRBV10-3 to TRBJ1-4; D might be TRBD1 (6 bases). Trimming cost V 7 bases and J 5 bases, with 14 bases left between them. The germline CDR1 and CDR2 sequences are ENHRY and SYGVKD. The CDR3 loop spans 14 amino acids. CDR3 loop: CAIIPGQQNEKLFF. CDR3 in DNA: TGTGCCATCATTCCTGGACAGCAGAATGAAAAACTGTTTTTT.

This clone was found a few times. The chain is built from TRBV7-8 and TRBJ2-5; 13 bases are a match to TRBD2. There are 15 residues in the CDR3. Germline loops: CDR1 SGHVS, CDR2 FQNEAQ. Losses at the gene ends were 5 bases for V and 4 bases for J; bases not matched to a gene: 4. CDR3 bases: TGTGCCAGCAGCCCTCGACTAGCGGGGGGAGAGACCCAGTACTTC. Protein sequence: CASSPRLAGGETQYF.

CDR3 bases: TGTGCCAGCAGCTTGGATAGAGCCTACGAGCAGTACTTC. Protein product: CASSLDRAYEQYF. The gene calls are TRBV5-6 and TRBJ2-7, with D unresolved. CDR3 length: 13 residues. CDR1 and CDR2 (germline): SGHDT, YYEEEE. Trimming left V 0 bases short and J 2 bases short, with 6 bases between.

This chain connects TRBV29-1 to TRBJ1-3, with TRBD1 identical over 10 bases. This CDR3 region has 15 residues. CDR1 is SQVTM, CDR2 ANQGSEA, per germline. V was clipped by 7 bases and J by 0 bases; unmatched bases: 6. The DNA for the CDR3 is TGCAGCGCTAGACAGGGGGCAACCTCTGGAAACACCATATATTTT. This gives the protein CSARQGATSGNTIYF.

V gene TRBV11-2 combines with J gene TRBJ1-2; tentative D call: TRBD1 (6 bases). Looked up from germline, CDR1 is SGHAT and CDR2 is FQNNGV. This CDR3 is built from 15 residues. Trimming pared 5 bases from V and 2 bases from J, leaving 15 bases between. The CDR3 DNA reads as TGTGCCAGCAGCGTTATGGGGGCCCGGAACTATGGCTACACCTTC. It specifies CASSVMGARNYGYTF.

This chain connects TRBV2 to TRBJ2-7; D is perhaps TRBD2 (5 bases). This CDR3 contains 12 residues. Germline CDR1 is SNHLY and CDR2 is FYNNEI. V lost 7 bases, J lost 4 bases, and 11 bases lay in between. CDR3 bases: TGTGCCAGCATCGGGGATTCATACGAGCAGTACTTC. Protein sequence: CASIGDSYEQYF.

This chain's CDR3 is CASSVYRGGAEAFF. DNA for the CDR3: TGTGCCAGCAGTGTCTACAGGGGGGGAGCTGAAGCTTTCTTT. This chain uses TRBV2 with TRBJ1-1; 8 positions match TRBD1. V shed 4 bases, J shed 6 bases, and the junction held 7 bases outside the gene matches. The CDR3 loop spans 14 amino acids. Germline assignment: CDR1 SNHLY and CDR2 FYNNEI. Variable domain in full (rest from reference TRBV2 and TRBJ1-1): EPEVTQTPSHQVTQMGQEVILRCVPISNHLYFYWYRQILGQKVEFLVSFYNNEISEKSEIFDDQFSVERPDGSNFTLKIRSTKLEDSAMYFCASSVYRGGAEAFFGQGTRLTVV.

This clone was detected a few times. The CDR3 sequence: CASSLGTSGQKNIQYF. The CDR3 DNA reads TGTGCCAGCAGCCTGGGGACTAGTGGGCAGAAAAACATTCAGTACTTC. This chain joins TRBV5-6 and TRBJ2-4, with TRBD2 matching over 8 bases. Trimming cost V 4 bases and J 4 bases; bases outside gene matches: 10. This CDR3 spans 16 amino acids. CDR1 and CDR2 from the germline V gene are SGHDT and YYEEEE. The full variable domain, rest sourced from reference TRBV5-6 and TRBJ2-4, is DAGVTQSPTHLIKTRGQQVTLRCSPKSGHDTVSWYQQALGQGPQFIFQYYEEEERQRGNFPDRFSGHQFPNYSSELNVNALLLGDSALYLCASSLGTSGQKNIQYFGAGTRLSVL.

The CDR3 coding sequence is TGTGCCAGCAGTGAAGGGGGGGGCAACTATGGCTACACCTTC. It translates to CASSEGGGNYGYTF. The chain combines TRBV6-1 with TRBJ1-2, with D possibly matching TRBD1 (6 bases). CDR1 and CDR2 from the germline V gene are MNHNS and SASEGT. There are 14 residues in the CDR3. The ends were cut back, 1 base at V and 2 bases at J, with 8 bases in the middle.

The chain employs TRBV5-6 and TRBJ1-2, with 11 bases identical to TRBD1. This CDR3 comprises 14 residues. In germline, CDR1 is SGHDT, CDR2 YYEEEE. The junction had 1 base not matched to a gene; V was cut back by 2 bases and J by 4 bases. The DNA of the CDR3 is TGTGCCAGCAGCTTCGGGACAGGGGGCTATGGCTACACCTTC. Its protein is CASSFGTGGYGYTF.

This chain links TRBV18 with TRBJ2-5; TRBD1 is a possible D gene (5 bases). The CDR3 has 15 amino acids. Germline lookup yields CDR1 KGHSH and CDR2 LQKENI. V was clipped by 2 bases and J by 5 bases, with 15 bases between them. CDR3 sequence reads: CASSPKQGQFETQYF. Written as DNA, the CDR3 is TGTGCCAGCTCACCAAAGCAGGGCCAGTTCGAGACCCAGTACTTC.